The present entry profiles one T cell receptor beta chain with its context. Its target is unknown. Each CDR3 protein is one row after TCRdb ran MiXCR on the reads. The sample lists approximately 990,000 distinct CDR3 sequences; 25% to 40% were seen once. The source of the sample is a study of T cell repertoires in cytomegalovirus infection. Study-level background: CMV epitopes, recently identified HLA-C-restricted and well-studied HLA-B-restricted, were used. Both CMV infection and a matching HLA type were indicated by public TCR beta signatures.

V lost 1 base to trimming and J lost 16 bases, with 11 bases between them. Germline values: CDR1 LNHDA, CDR2 SQIVND (reference sequence). The CDR3 is 11 amino acids. The V gene is TRBV19, the J gene TRBJ2-1; D remains unclear. This sequence originates from a human donor in good health (CMV status not recorded). Some clones in this sample may be carry-over from other donors' samples. The sample here was cultured CD8+ T cells from PBMCs, taken from culture after CMV antigen stimulation. Written as DNA, the CDR3 is TGTGCCAGTAGTATAGCTAGTCGGGTTTTCTTC. Amino acids: CASSIASRVFF.